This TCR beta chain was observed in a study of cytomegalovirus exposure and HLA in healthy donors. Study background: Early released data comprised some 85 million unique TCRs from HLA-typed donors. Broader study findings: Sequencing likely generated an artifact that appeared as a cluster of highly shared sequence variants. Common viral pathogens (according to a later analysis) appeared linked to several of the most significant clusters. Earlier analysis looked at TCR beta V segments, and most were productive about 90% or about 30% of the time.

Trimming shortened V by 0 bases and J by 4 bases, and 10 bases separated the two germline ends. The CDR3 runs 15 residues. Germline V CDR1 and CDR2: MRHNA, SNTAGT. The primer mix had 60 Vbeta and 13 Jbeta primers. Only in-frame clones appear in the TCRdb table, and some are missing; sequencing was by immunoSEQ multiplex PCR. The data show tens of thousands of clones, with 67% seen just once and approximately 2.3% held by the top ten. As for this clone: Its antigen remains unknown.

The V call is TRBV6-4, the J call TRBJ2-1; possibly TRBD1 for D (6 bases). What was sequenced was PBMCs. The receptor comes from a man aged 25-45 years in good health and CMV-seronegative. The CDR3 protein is CASSDSQGRYNEQFF. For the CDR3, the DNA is TGTGCCAGCAGTGACTCCCAGGGGCGGTACAATGAGCAGTTCTTC.